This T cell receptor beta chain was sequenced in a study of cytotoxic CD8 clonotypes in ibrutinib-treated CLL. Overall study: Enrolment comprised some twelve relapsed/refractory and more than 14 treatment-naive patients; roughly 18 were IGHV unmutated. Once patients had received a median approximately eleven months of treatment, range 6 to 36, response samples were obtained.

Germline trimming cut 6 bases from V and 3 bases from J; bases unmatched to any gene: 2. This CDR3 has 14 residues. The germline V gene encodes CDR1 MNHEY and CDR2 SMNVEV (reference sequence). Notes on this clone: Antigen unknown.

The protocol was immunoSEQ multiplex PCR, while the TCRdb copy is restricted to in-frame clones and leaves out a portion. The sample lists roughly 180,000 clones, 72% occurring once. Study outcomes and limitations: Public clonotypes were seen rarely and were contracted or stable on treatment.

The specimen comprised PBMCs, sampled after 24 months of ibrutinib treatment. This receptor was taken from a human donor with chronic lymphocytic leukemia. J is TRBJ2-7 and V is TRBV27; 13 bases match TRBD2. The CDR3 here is CASSRLAGGYEQYF. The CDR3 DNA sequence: TGTGCCAGCAGCAGACTAGCGGGAGGCTACGAGCAGTACTTC.